This T cell receptor beta chain was sequenced during a study of shared clonotypes between healthy human individuals. Study context: A few men and a couple of women, aged 18 to 49, were donors. Study results and limitations: Rarefaction exposed incomplete sorted-subset sequencing despite large depth.

Donors were Caucasian adults residing in Nashville, Tennessee, USA. This CDR3 is 15 amino acids long. Several immunoSEQ 96-well plates shared each subset's DNA, each plate a replicate. Sequencing was performed with immunoSEQ multiplex PCR; in TCRdb, only in-frame clones are kept and a portion is missing. The data contain roughly 720,000 clones, around 91% of them singletons. This clone was counted a single time. Its antigen remains unknown. The sample comprised memory CD8+ T cells from PBMCs. Subset given: CD45RO+ cells pooled with CCR7-negative TemRA cells. This clonotype was obtained from a man aged 18 to 30 in good health. Some clones in this sample may be carry-over from other donors' samples. The V call is TRBV21-1, the J call TRBJ2-1. TRBV21-1 corresponds to a pseudogene. CDR3 loop: CASSRPRGGYNEQFF. The CDR3 DNA is TGTGCCAGCAGCAGGCCCAGGGGGGGGTACAATGAGCAGTTCTTC.